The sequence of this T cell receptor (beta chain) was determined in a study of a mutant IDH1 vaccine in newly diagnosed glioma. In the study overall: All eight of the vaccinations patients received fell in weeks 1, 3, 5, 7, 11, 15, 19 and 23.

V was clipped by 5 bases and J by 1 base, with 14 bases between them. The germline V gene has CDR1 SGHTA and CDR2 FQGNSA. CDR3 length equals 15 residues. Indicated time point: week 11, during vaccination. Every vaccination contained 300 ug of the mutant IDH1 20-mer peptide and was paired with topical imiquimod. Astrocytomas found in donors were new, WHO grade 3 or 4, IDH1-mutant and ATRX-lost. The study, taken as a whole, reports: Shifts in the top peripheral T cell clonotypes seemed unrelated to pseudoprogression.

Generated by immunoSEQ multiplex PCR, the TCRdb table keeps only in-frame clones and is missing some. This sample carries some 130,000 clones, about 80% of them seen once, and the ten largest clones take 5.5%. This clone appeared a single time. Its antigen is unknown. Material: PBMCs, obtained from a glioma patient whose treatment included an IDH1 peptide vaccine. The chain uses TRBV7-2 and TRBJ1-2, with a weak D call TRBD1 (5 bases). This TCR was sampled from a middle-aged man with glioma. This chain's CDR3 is CASSTSGTDNYGYTF. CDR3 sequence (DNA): TGTGCCAGCAGCACCTCCGGGACGGATAACTATGGCTACACCTTC.